Below, 18 T cell receptor beta chains from the same sample are listed, as sequenced in a study of a mutant IDH1 vaccine in newly diagnosed glioma. Which antigens these TCRs recognize remains unknown. Repertoires were generated with immunoSEQ multiplex PCR, while TCRdb's copy carries only in-frame clones and drops some. The sample holds some 70,000 clones, approximately 84% seen once. The sample's time point: week 23, last vaccination. The investigators gave 300 ug of mutant IDH1 20-mer peptide in each vaccine dose, together with topical imiquimod. Sequencing used PBMCs, obtained from a glioma patient whose treatment included an IDH1 peptide vaccine. The source is a man between 18 and 29 years old with glioma.

The CDR3 sequence is CASSHDREVQPQHF. As DNA, the CDR3 is TGCGCCAGCAGCCACGACAGGGAAGTGCAGCCCCAGCATTTT. V gene TRBV4-3 combines with J gene TRBJ1-5; 7 bases line up with TRBD1. CDR1 is LGHNA and CDR2 is YSLEER in the germline V gene. V lost 3 bases to trimming and J lost 7 bases; unmatched junction nucleotides: 6. CDR3 length: 14 residues.

The chain is built from TRBV7-9 and TRBJ1-1, with D hard to call. CDR3 length: 12 residues. Germline V gene data show CDR1 as SEHNR and CDR2 as FQNEAQ (reference sequence). Between the trimmed V and J ends, which lost 5 bases and 8 bases, there was a span of 12 bases. CDR3 sequence: CASSPRTFEAFF. As DNA, the CDR3 is TGTGCCAGCAGCCCCCGGACGTTCGAAGCTTTCTTT.

The sample holds one count of this clone. The chain has TRBV5-6 and TRBJ1-1; weak D call: TRBD1 (6 bases). Per germline, CDR1 SGHDT and CDR2 YYEEEE. The CDR3 loop spans 16 amino acids. Deletions cut 3 bases from V and 1 base from J, with 16 bases between. As DNA, the CDR3 is TGTGCCAGCAGCTCTAACCGGGACACTTGGAACACTGAAGCTTTCTTT. It codes for CASSSNRDTWNTEAFF.

In DNA form, the CDR3 reads TGTGCCAGCAGTTTAAGGGTTAACAGCCAAGAGACCCAGTACTTC. Its protein product is CASSLRVNSQETQYF. The rearrangement uses TRBV27 and TRBJ2-5; D is unclear. Per germline, CDR1 MNHEY and CDR2 SMNVEV (reference sequence). V gave up 2 bases and J gave up 1 base, with 11 bases separating them. The CDR3 contains 15 residues.

V is TRBV6-4 and J is TRBJ2-1, with TRBD2 matching 9 bases. V lost 2 bases, J lost 8 bases, and 13 bases stayed unmatched. CDR3 length: 17 amino acids. Germline values: CDR1 MRHNA, CDR2 SNTAGT. The CDR3 nucleotides are TGTGCCAGCAGTGACAGGGCTAGCGGGATATCTCCAGATGAGCAGTTCTTC. It is translated as CASSDRASGISPDEQFF.

CDR3 sequence reads: CASSEKAGIYGYTF. DNA of the CDR3: TGTGCCAGCAGTGAAAAGGCAGGCATCTATGGCTACACCTTC. The rearrangement uses TRBV6-1 and TRBJ1-2, with D unresolved. The CDR3 loop spans 14 amino acids. V was clipped by 2 bases and J by 4 bases, with 11 bases between them. CDR1 is MNHNS and CDR2 is SASEGT in the germline V gene.

This clone showed up just a few times. V gene TRBV6-5 combines with J gene TRBJ1-1, with 7 bases aligning to TRBD1. The germline V gene encodes CDR1 MNHEY and CDR2 SVGAGI. CDR3 length: 13 amino acids. With V trimmed by 6 bases and J by 4 bases, 5 bases remained unmatched. This CDR3 is CASRIQGITEAFF. DNA for the CDR3: TGTGCCAGCAGAATACAGGGGATCACTGAAGCTTTCTTT.

J is TRBJ1-4 and V is TRBV9; D possibly corresponds to TRBD1 (5 bases). CDR3 length equals 14 residues. The germline V and J ends were trimmed by 4 bases and 8 bases, with 15 bases remaining between them. Germline V lookup: CDR1 SGDLS, CDR2 YYNGEE. CDR3 residues: CASSRGEVGEKLFF. The CDR3 coding sequence is TGTGCCAGCAGCCGAGGGGAGGTGGGGGAAAAACTGTTTTTT.

J is TRBJ2-1 and V is TRBV6-5; no definite D call. Between the trimmed V and J ends, which lost 2 bases and 3 bases, there was a span of 14 bases. CDR3 length: 16 residues. Germline lookup yields CDR1 MNHEY and CDR2 SVGAGI. CDR3 sequence: CASSYGPTPLYNEQFF. CDR3 bases: TGTGCCAGCAGTTACGGCCCGACTCCCCTCTACAATGAGCAGTTCTTC.

The J gene is TRBJ2-3, the V gene TRBV7-9; 7 bases line up with TRBD1. Germline CDR1 and CDR2: SEHNR and FQNEAQ (reference sequence). This CDR3 is built from 15 residues. V lost 2 bases, J lost 2 bases, and 4 bases stayed unmatched. DNA of the CDR3: TGTGCCAGCAGCTTACCGACAGGGTACACAGATACGCAGTATTTT. This sequence encodes CASSLPTGYTDTQYF. Full variable domain (outside the CDR3, taken from reference TRBV7-9 and TRBJ2-3): DTGVSQNPRHKITKRGQNVTFRCDPISEHNRLYWYRQTLGQGPEFLTYFQNEAQLEKSRLLSDRFSAERPKGSFSTLEIQRTEQGDSAMYLCASSLPTGYTDTQYFGPGTRLTVL.

The chain has TRBV7-9 and TRBJ1-1, with D tentatively TRBD1 (5 bases). Germline values: CDR1 SEHNR, CDR2 FQNEAQ (reference sequence). The CDR3 length is 15 residues. V was cut by 0 bases and J by 4 bases, with 12 bases left in between. As DNA, the CDR3 is TGTGCCAGCAGCTTAGCGGGGGACTGGGTCACTGAAGCTTTCTTT. This sequence encodes CASSLAGDWVTEAFF.

The chain couples TRBV30 to TRBJ2-7, with D uncertain. In germline, CDR1 is GTSNPN, CDR2 SVGIG (reference sequence). The CDR3 has 17 amino acids. Trimming shortened V by 0 bases and J by 4 bases, and 22 bases separated the two germline ends. The CDR3 region has the DNA TGTGCCTGGAGTGTACCTACAAGTGGGGTGGGAATTTACGAGCAGTACTTC. Translation gives CAWSVPTSGVGIYEQYF.

The CDR3 region is CASSPRASGTGELFF. The CDR3 nucleotides read TGTGCCAGCAGCCCGAGAGCTAGCGGAACCGGGGAGCTGTTTTTT. The gene calls are TRBV4-2 and TRBJ2-2; 7 bases align to TRBD2. V was pared by 4 bases and J by 5 bases, with 7 bases of the junction left unmatched. CDR3 length equals 15 residues. CDR1 is LGHNA and CDR2 is YNFKEQ in the germline V gene.

This clone has only a few counts. The chain links TRBV2 to TRBJ1-5, with TRBD1 identical over 7 bases. Trimming took 5 bases from V and 5 from J; bases not matched to a gene: 9. This CDR3 has 15 amino acids. The germline V gene encodes CDR1 SNHLY and CDR2 FYNNEI. The CDR3 here is CASSQDRVNYQPQHF. In DNA form, the CDR3 reads TGTGCCAGCAGTCAAGACAGGGTAAACTATCAGCCCCAGCATTTT.

The rearrangement joins TRBV4-2 to TRBJ1-1, with D unclear. The CDR3 extends over 13 amino acids. V lost 1 base and J 3 bases, leaving 6 bases between the germline ends. Germline values: CDR1 LGHNA, CDR2 YNFKEQ. Written as DNA, the CDR3 is TGTGCCAGCAGCCAAGGTCGGGACACTGAAGCTTTCTTT. Translating gives CASSQGRDTEAFF.

V gene TRBV6-6 combines with J gene TRBJ1-1; D uncertain. CDR1 and CDR2 from the germline V gene are MNHNY and SVGAGI (reference sequence). The CDR3 sequence is 12 residues long. V lost 0 bases and J lost 7, with 6 bases in between. The CDR3 DNA reads as TGTGCCAGCAGTTACTCTCGGAGTGAAGCTTTCTTT. This gives the protein CASSYSRSEAFF.

This clone showed up just once. The CDR3 nucleotides are TGTGCCAGCAGTTTAGGACAGTTATACGAGCAGTACTTC. Amino acid sequence: CASSLGQLYEQYF. The chain couples TRBV27 to TRBJ2-7; a possible D gene is TRBD1 (6 bases). The V end was cut by 2 bases, the J end by 4 bases, with 9 bases between. Germline lookup yields CDR1 MNHEY and CDR2 SMNVEV (reference sequence). The CDR3 extends over 13 amino acids.

This clone was detected once. This chain uses TRBV9 with TRBJ1-1, with D perhaps TRBD1 (5 bases). Trimming shortened V by 0 bases and J by 3 bases, and 18 bases separated the two germline ends. The CDR3 loop spans 17 amino acids. The germline CDR1 and CDR2 sequences are SGDLS and YYNGEE. The CDR3 nucleotides are TGTGCCAGCAGCGTAGGAGGGAGGGGCCCCCAGGACACTGAAGCTTTCTTT. Translated, it gives CASSVGGRGPQDTEAFF.